The 2 T cell receptor beta chains listed next were all sequenced from one sample in a study of cytomegalovirus exposure and HLA in healthy donors. 60 Vbeta and 13 Jbeta primers were used in PCR. Using immunoSEQ multiplex PCR, the repertoire was profiled, and TCRdb retains in-frame clones only, with some absent. The sample carries around 150,000 clones, around 80% recorded once. The material sequenced was PBMCs. These TCRs come from a woman in her forties in good health and CMV-seropositive.

This clone was observed a single time. CDR3 sequence (DNA): TGTGCCACCAGCAGTTGGGACAGGGTTCGGCTGGATGGCTACACCTTC. It yields the protein CATSSWDRVRLDGYTF. V and J are TRBV15 and TRBJ1-2, with TRBD1 matching over 9 bases. The V gene's germline CDR1 is LNHNV and CDR2 YYDKDF (reference sequence). The CDR3 has 16 amino acids. V was clipped by 3 bases and J by 6 bases; unmatched bases: 11.

V is TRBV19 and J is TRBJ2-3; TRBD2 might be the D (5 bases). CDR1 and CDR2 (germline): LNHDA, SQIVND (reference sequence). CDR3 size: 15 residues. The V and J ends lost 3 bases and 2 bases respectively, with 12 bases between them. The DNA for the CDR3 is TGTGCCAGTAGTATTCTCGGGGTGATCACAGATACGCAGTATTTT. It codes for CASSILGVITDTQYF.